These 2 T cell receptor beta chains were all obtained from the same sample, sequenced in a study of cytomegalovirus exposure and HLA in healthy donors. PCR amplification relied on 60 Vbeta primers (plus 13 Jbeta primers). Method: immunoSEQ multiplex PCR; TCRdb's copy keeps in-frame clones and lacks some. The sample totals 65,000 to 80,000 clones; its top ten clones hold about 4.6%. The material sequenced was PBMCs. The source is a man aged 25-40 years in good health and CMV-seronegative.

The rearrangement uses TRBV30 and TRBJ1-2; D possibly corresponds to TRBD1 (6 bases). In germline, CDR1 is GTSNPN, CDR2 SVGIG (reference sequence). The CDR3 has 17 residues. V was shortened by 1 base and J by 2 bases, with 20 bases between the two germline ends. CDR3 DNA: TGTGCCTGGAGTGCGTTCGAAGGACAGAAGGGAAACTATGGCTACACCTTC. This sequence encodes CAWSAFEGQKGNYGYTF.

This rearrangement joins TRBV19 to TRBJ1-6; 9 positions agree with TRBD1. The CDR3 runs to 16 residues. The V and J ends lost 4 bases and 6 bases, in that order; junction bases with no gene match: 7. The germline gives CDR1 LNHDA, CDR2 SQIVND (reference sequence). CDR3 sequence: CASSTFLTGGNSPLHF. In DNA form, the CDR3 reads TGTGCCAGTAGTACCTTCCTGACAGGGGGTAATTCACCCCTCCACTTT.